The source of this T cell receptor (beta chain) is a study of cytomegalovirus exposure and HLA in healthy donors. Use of 60 Vbeta and 13 Jbeta primers characterized the PCR. Some clones are missing from TCRdb's copy, which holds only in-frame ones; the method was immunoSEQ multiplex PCR. The sample consists of 120,000 or so clones, under 85% of them appearing once. This TCR was sampled from a woman between 45 and 60 years old in good health and CMV-seropositive. Specimen: PBMCs.

Here the CDR3 reads CASSSQGNTEAFF. CDR3 sequence (DNA): TGTGCCAGCAGTTCCCAGGGAAACACTGAAGCTTTCTTT. The rearrangement links TRBV14 to TRBJ1-1; maybe TRBD1 (5 bases). The V end was cut by 6 bases, the J end by 2 bases, with 10 bases between. The germline gives CDR1 SGHDN, CDR2 FVKESK. The CDR3 extends over 13 amino acids.